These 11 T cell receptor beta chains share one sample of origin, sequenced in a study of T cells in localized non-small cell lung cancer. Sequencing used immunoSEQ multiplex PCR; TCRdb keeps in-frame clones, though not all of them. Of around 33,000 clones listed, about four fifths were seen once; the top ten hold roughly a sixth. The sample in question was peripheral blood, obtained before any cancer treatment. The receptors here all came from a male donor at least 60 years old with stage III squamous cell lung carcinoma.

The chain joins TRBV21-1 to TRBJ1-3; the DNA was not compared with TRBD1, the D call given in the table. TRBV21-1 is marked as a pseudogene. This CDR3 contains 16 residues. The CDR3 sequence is CASSYEENRGGNTIYF. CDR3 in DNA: TGTGCCAGCAGCTATGAGGAAAACAGGGGGGGAAACACCATATATTTT.

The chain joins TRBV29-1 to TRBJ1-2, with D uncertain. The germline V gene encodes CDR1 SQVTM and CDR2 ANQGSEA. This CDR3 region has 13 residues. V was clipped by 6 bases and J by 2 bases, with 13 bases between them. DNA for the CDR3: TGCAGCGTGACTTCGCAGACGAACTATGGCTACACCTTC. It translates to CSVTSQTNYGYTF.

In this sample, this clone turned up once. CDR3 nucleotides: TGTGCCAGCAGTTTACTGGGACAGGGTGGCACCGGGGAGCTGTTTTTT. Amino acids: CASSLLGQGGTGELFF. This chain uses TRBV27 with TRBJ2-2, with 9 bases identical to TRBD1. Germline V CDR1 and CDR2: MNHEY, SMNVEV (reference sequence). V dropped 2 bases and J dropped 4; count of bases not matched to a gene: 5. This CDR3 has 16 residues.

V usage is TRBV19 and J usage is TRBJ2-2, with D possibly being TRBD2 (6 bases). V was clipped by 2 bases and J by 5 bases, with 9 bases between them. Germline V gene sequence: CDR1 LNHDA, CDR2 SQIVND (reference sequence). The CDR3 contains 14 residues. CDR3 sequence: CASSITGRTGELFF. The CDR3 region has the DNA TGTGCCAGTAGTATAACTGGGAGGACCGGGGAGCTGTTTTTT.

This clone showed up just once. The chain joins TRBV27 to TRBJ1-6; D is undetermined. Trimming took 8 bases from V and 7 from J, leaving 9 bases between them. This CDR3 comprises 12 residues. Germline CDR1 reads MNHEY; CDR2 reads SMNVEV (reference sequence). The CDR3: CASRDLNSPLHF. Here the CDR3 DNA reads TGTGCCAGCCGGGATCTAAATTCACCCCTCCACTTT.

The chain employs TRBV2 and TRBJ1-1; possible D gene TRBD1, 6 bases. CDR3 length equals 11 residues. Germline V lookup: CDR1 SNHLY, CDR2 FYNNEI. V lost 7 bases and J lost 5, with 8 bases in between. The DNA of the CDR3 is TGTGCCAGCAAGGGGGTTACTGAAGCTTTCTTT. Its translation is CASKGVTEAFF.

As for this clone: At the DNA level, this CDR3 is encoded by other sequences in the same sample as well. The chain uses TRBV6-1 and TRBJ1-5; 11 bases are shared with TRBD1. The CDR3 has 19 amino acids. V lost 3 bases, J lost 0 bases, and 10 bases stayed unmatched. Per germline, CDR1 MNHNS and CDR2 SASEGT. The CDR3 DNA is TGTGCCAGCAGTGACGGACAGGGGGCGGGCTCCTATAGCAATCAGCCCCAGCATTTT. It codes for CASSDGQGAGSYSNQPQHF.

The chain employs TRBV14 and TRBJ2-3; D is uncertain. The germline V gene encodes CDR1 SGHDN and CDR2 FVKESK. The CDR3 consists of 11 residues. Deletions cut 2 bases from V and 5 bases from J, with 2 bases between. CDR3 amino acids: CASSQRDTQYF. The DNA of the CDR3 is TGTGCCAGCAGCCAAAGAGATACGCAGTATTTT.

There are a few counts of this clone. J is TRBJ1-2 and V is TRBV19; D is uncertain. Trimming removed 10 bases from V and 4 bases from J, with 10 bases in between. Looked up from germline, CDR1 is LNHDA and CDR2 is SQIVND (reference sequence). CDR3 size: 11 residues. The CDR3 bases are TGTGCCATCAAGATGAGCTATGGCTACACCTTC. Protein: CAIKMSYGYTF.

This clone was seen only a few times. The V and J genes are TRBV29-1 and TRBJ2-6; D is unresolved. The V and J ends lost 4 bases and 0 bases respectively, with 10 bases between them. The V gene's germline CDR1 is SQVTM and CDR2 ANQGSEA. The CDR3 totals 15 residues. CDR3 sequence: CSVVAIDSGANVLTF. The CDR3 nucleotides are TGCAGCGTTGTGGCCATAGACTCTGGGGCCAACGTCCTGACTTTC.

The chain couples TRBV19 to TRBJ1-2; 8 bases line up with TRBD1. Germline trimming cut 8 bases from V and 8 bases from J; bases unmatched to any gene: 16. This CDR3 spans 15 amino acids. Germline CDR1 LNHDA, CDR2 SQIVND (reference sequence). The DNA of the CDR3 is TGTGCCAGTGGGGCCAATTCGCAGGGGGCGGGCGGCTACACCTTC. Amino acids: CASGANSQGAGGYTF.